These 9 T cell receptor beta chains share one sample of origin, sequenced in a study of cytomegalovirus exposure and HLA in healthy donors. The table came from immunoSEQ multiplex PCR; TCRdb's copy has only in-frame clones and leaves some out. The table includes about 200,000 clones, 70% to 90% detected once. The source material was PBMCs. Source of these receptors: a woman younger than 30 in good health and CMV-seronegative.

V gene TRBV27 combines with J gene TRBJ2-1; perhaps D is TRBD1 or TRBD2 (5 bases each). The CDR3 runs 15 residues. V lost 3 bases, J lost 0 bases, and 9 bases lay in between. Germline V gene data show CDR1 as MNHEY and CDR2 as SMNVEV (reference sequence). This CDR3 is CASSLGESSYNEQFF. As DNA, the CDR3 is TGTGCCAGCAGTTTGGGGGAGAGCTCCTACAATGAGCAGTTCTTC.

The chain has TRBV5-4 and TRBJ1-3; the D is unclear. The V end was cut by 0 bases, the J end by 4 bases, with 5 bases between. This CDR3 has 13 residues. Per germline, CDR1 SGHNT and CDR2 YYREEE (reference sequence). This chain's CDR3 is CASSLAEGNTIYF. DNA for the CDR3: TGTGCCAGCAGCTTGGCTGAAGGAAACACCATATATTTT.

This clone came up once. The chain uses TRBV9 and TRBJ2-2, with 7 bases that match TRBD2. This CDR3 comprises 14 residues. V shed 6 bases and J 5 bases; nucleotides not matched to a gene: 7. Per germline, CDR1 SGDLS and CDR2 YYNGEE. CDR3 DNA sequence: TGTGCCAGCAACCGCGGGGGAGGAACCGGGGAGCTGTTTTTT. As protein: CASNRGGGTGELFF.

The gene calls are TRBV7-8 and TRBJ2-1; possibly TRBD2 for D (6 bases). Between the trimmed V and J ends, which lost 5 bases and 6 bases, there was a span of 17 bases. CDR1 SGHVS and CDR2 FQNEAQ come from the germline V gene. This CDR3 spans 15 amino acids. In nucleotides, the CDR3 is TGTGCCAGCAGCCTCGGGACTCAGACGTTCAATGAGCAGTTCTTC. Amino acid sequence: CASSLGTQTFNEQFF. Together with reference TRBV7-8 and TRBJ2-1, the CDR3 gives the full variable domain: GAGVSQSPRYKVAKRGQDVALRCDPISGHVSLFWYQQALGQGPEFLTYFQNEAQLDKSGLPSDRFFAERPEGSVSTLKIQRTQQEDSAVYLCASSLGTQTFNEQFFGPGTRLTVL.

This rearrangement joins TRBV15 to TRBJ1-5, with TRBD1 as a possible D gene (6 bases). The V end was cut by 11 bases, the J end by 1 base, with 18 bases between. Germline CDR1 LNHNV, CDR2 YYDKDF (reference sequence). The length of the CDR3 is 15 residues. The CDR3 reads CAPMGGQGSNQPQHF. The CDR3 nucleotides read TGTGCCCCAATGGGGGGACAAGGCAGCAATCAGCCCCAGCATTTT.

This chain joins TRBV5-1 and TRBJ2-1; D is possibly TRBD1 (6 bases). The CDR3 spans 13 residues. CDR1 and CDR2 from the germline V gene are SGHRS and YFSETQ. The V end was cut by 1 base, the J end by 6 bases, with 8 bases between. The CDR3 region has the DNA TGCGCCAGCAGCTTGACAGGGAGCAATGAGCAGTTCTTC. This sequence encodes CASSLTGSNEQFF.

The chain joins TRBV2 to TRBJ1-6; possible D gene TRBD1, 5 bases. Germline-derived CDR1 and CDR2 are SNHLY and FYNNEI. V was shortened by 6 bases and J by 5 bases, with 20 bases between the two germline ends. The CDR3 spans 17 residues. The CDR3 nucleotides read TGTGCCAGCAGGCCACCCAGGGAATCGGCGGATAATTCACCCCTCCACTTT. Its protein is CASRPPRESADNSPLHF.

J is TRBJ1-2 and V is TRBV9; the D is unclear. The ends were cut back, 4 bases at V and 3 bases at J, with 7 bases in the middle. This CDR3 is built from 12 residues. Germline V gives CDR1 SGDLS, CDR2 YYNGEE. The DNA for the CDR3 is TGTGCCAGCAGCCGGCGAGACTATGGCTACACCTTC. Translating gives CASSRRDYGYTF. Based on the CDR3 plus reference TRBV9 and TRBJ1-2, the full variable domain is DSGVTQTPKHLITATGQRVTLRCSPRSGDLSVYWYQQSLDQGLQFLIQYYNGEERAKGNILERFSAQQFPDLHSELNLSSLELGDSALYFCASSRRDYGYTFGSGTRLTVV.

V usage is TRBV9 and J usage is TRBJ1-1; D remains ambiguous. The CDR3 has 14 residues. V was trimmed by 0 bases and J by 1 base, leaving 7 bases between them. CDR1 and CDR2 (germline): SGDLS, YYNGEE. The CDR3 reads CASSVGEENTEAFF. The CDR3, as DNA: TGTGCCAGCAGCGTAGGAGAGGAGAACACTGAAGCTTTCTTT.